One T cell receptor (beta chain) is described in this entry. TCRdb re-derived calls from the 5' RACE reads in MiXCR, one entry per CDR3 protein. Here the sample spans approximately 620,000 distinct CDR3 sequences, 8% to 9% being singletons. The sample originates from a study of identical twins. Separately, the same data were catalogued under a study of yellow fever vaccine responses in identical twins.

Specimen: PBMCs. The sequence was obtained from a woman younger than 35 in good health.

This CDR3 reads CSVALDQYEQYF. DNA of the CDR3: TGCAGCGTCGCCCTGGACCAGTACGAGCAGTACTTC. This rearrangement joins TRBV29-1 to TRBJ2-7; D is unclear. Trimming left V 6 bases short and J 4 bases short, with 13 bases between. Per the germline V gene, CDR1 is SQVTM and CDR2 is ANQGSEA. The CDR3 sequence is 12 residues long.